The 10 T cell receptor beta chains given below trace back to one sample, sequenced in a study of T cells in Graves' hyperthyroidism and ophthalmopathy. Researchers amplified the TCR beta CDR3 regions from RNA transcripts. When the TCR CDR3 underwent first-round RT-PCR, the HTBI primer set was used. TCRdb independently ran MiXCR on the multiplex PCR reads; one entry per CDR3 protein. The table shows roughly 580,000 distinct CDR3 sequences, with about 45% occurring only once. The sample taken for sequencing was peripheral blood or thyroid tissue (not recorded which). The receptors were gathered from a woman aged 18-30 years with Graves' hyperthyroidism.

This clonotype came up a few times. The chain links TRBV7-9 to TRBJ1-4; D is unresolved. The germline gives CDR1 SEHNR, CDR2 FQNEAQ (reference sequence). This CDR3 is 16 amino acids long. The V end was cut by 3 bases, the J end by 0 bases, with 11 bases between. The CDR3 sequence is CASSLSSLATNEKLFF. For the CDR3, the DNA is TGTGCCAGCAGCTTGTCCTCATTGGCAACTAATGAAAAACTGTTTTTT.

The chain uses TRBV7-9 and TRBJ2-7; 8 bases align to TRBD1. V lost 10 bases to trimming and J lost 2 bases; unmatched junction nucleotides: 7. Germline V lookup: CDR1 SEHNR, CDR2 FQNEAQ (reference sequence). CDR3 length equals 13 residues. CDR3 DNA sequence: TGTGCCATTCCCGTGACAGGGGCCTACGAGCAGTACTTC. Its translation is CAIPVTGAYEQYF.

The gene calls are TRBV6-2 or TRBV6-3 and TRBJ1-2, with 7 nucleotides matching TRBD1. This CDR3 region has 15 residues. Germline V CDR1 and CDR2: MNHEY, SVGEGT. V trimming: 0 bases; J trimming: 6 bases; junction bases outside the gene matches: 7. This CDR3 is CASSYSLGQEDGYTF. DNA of the CDR3: TGTGCCAGCAGTTACTCATTAGGACAGGAGGATGGCTACACCTTC.

The chain joins TRBV19 to TRBJ2-3; TRBD2 is a possible D gene (5 bases). Germline loops: CDR1 LNHDA, CDR2 SQIVND (reference sequence). The CDR3 contains 14 residues. V was trimmed by 5 bases and J by 0 bases, leaving 9 bases between them. The CDR3, as DNA: TGTGCCAGTAGTTCGGGATCTAGCACAGATACGCAGTATTTT. This codes for CASSSGSSTDTQYF.

The chain carries TRBV7-8 and TRBJ1-4, with no clear D. V was cut by 4 bases and J by 8 bases, with 11 bases left in between. Per germline, CDR1 SGHVS and CDR2 FQNEAQ. The CDR3 sequence is 13 residues long. The CDR3 loop is CASSSSPGEKLFF. As DNA, the CDR3 is TGTGCCAGCAGCTCCTCACCGGGGGAAAAACTGTTTTTT.

The chain is built from TRBV15 and TRBJ2-7, with D possibly matching TRBD1 (6 bases). With 1 base removed from V and 6 bases from J, the gap between germline ends came to 16 bases. Germline CDR1 reads LNHNV; CDR2 reads YYDKDF (reference sequence). The length of the CDR3 is 15 residues. The CDR3 protein is CATSRVGGTGLEQYF. The CDR3 bases are TGTGCCACCAGCAGAGTAGGGGGAACAGGGCTCGAGCAGTACTTC.

This chain connects TRBV12-3 or TRBV12-4 to TRBJ2-7; D possibly uses TRBD1 or TRBD2 (5 bases each). Trimming stripped 4 bases from V and 3 bases from J, with 16 bases between. The CDR3 extends over 15 amino acids. The CDR3 region is CASSYSGPSSYEQYF. DNA of the CDR3: TGTGCCAGCAGTTACTCAGGGCCTAGCAGCTACGAGCAGTACTTC.

This clonotype was seen ten or more times. The chain is built from TRBV29-1 and TRBJ1-2; D not resolved. The germline V gene has CDR1 SQVTM and CDR2 ANQGSEA. CDR3 size: 14 residues. V was cut by 3 bases and J by 4 bases, with 15 bases left in between. CDR3 residues: CSVEAHGLPYGYTF. In nucleotides, the CDR3 is TGCAGCGTTGAGGCCCATGGGCTACCCTATGGCTACACCTTC.

This clonotype was counted many times. J is TRBJ1-1 and V is TRBV7-9, with D possibly TRBD1 on 5 matching bases. CDR1 and CDR2 (germline): SEHNR, FQNEAQ (reference sequence). Trimming took 1 base from V and 5 from J, leaving 8 bases between them. The CDR3 length is 13 residues. In DNA, the CDR3 is TGTGCCAGCAGCTTAGGAGAGGGGACTGAAGCTTTCTTT. It specifies CASSLGEGTEAFF.

This rearrangement joins TRBV6-1 to TRBJ1-5; D is unclear. Germline V lookup: CDR1 MNHNS, CDR2 SASEGT. CDR3 length: 15 residues. Trimming left V 1 base short and J 7 bases short, with 14 bases between. The CDR3 protein is CASSEEGGSWQPQHF. The CDR3 region has the DNA TGTGCCAGCAGTGAAGAGGGCGGCAGCTGGCAGCCCCAGCATTTT.